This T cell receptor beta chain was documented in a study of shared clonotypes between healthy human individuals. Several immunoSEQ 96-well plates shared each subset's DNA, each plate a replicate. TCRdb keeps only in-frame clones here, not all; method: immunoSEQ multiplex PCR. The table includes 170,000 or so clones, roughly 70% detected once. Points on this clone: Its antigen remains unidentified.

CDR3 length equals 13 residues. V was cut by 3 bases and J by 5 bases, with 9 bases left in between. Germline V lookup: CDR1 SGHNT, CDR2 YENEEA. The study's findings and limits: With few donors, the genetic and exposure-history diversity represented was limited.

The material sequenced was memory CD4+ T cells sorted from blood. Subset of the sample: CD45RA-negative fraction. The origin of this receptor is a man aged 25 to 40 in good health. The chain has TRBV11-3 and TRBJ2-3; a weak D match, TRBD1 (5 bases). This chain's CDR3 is CASSLSRVDTQYF. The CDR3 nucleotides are TGTGCCAGCAGCTTGTCCAGGGTAGATACGCAGTATTTT.